The T cell receptor beta chain described here comes from a study of cytomegalovirus exposure and HLA in healthy donors. Study-level points and caveats: Across all donors, roughly uniform sequencing depth was an assumption of the presence/absence analyses. Per a later analysis, HLA-associated TCR beta chains showed more clonal expansion than other, equally common TCR beta chains. Reportedly, HLA-A and HLA-B alleles of most subjects were accurately predicted from TCR beta.

It was with 60 Vbeta and 13 Jbeta primers that the PCR ran. Clones were sequenced by immunoSEQ multiplex PCR, and TCRdb holds only the in-frame ones, with some missing. The table includes approximately 150,000 clones, approximately 82% detected once. The CDR3 consists of 18 residues. J lost 0 bases, V lost 3 bases, and 9 bases had no gene match. Per germline, CDR1 KGHSH and CDR2 LQKENI. Each of the donors was a healthy bone marrow donor. A single count supports this clone. The antigen remains unidentified. V is TRBV18 and J is TRBJ1-3; TRBD1 matches at 9 bases. This receptor was identified in a man aged 18 to 30 in good health and CMV-seropositive. Material: PBMCs. CDR3 nucleotide sequence: TGTGCCAGCTCACCCAACCCAACGACAGGGGGCTCTGGAAACACCATATATTTT. It translates to CASSPNPTTGGSGNTIYF.